Below, 21 T cell receptor beta chains from the same sample are listed, as sequenced in a study of read filtering for tumor transcriptome and immune sequencing. Molecular barcoded adaptors covering alpha/delta and beta/gamma chains were used on roughly 400 ng RNA. Using its own MiXCR run on the reads, TCRdb lists one record per CDR3 protein. The sample holds roughly 82,000 distinct CDR3 sequences, roughly an eighth seen once. Sequenced input: a population of CD138-negative cells sorted from bone marrow. The source is a donor over 35 with multiple myeloma.

This clonotype was seen many times. The chain couples TRBV2 to TRBJ1-2; D gene uncertain. The CDR3 consists of 12 residues. The ends were cut back, 6 bases at V and 6 bases at J, with 11 bases in the middle. The germline V gene has CDR1 SNHLY and CDR2 FYNNEI. The CDR3 DNA follows: TGTGCCAGCAGCGCGGCAGACCATGGCTACACCTTC. It translates to CASSAADHGYTF.

Turning to this clonotype: A much larger clone lies one base from this, so it may be a read error. The rearrangement uses TRBV6-5 and TRBJ2-5; D tentatively fits TRBD1 or TRBD2 (5 bases each). Germline values: CDR1 MNHEY, CDR2 SVGAGI. This CDR3 is 15 amino acids long. The CDR3 nucleotides read TGTGCCGGCAGTTACCGTAGGGACCTCCGGGAGACCCAGTACTTC. The encoded protein is CAGSYRRDLRETQYF.

This clonotype was observed at least ten times. The chain joins TRBV5-1 to TRBJ1-1, with no clear D. Trimming removed 0 bases from V and 10 bases from J, with 19 bases in between. The CDR3 runs to 15 residues. The germline CDR1 and CDR2 sequences are SGHRS and YFSETQ. CDR3 region: CASSLARFSASGAFF. The CDR3 nucleotides read TGCGCCAGCAGCTTGGCCCGATTTAGTGCGTCCGGAGCTTTCTTT.

CDR3 sequence: CSATPGLAGGTTSTDTQYF. The CDR3, as DNA: TGCAGTGCCACGCCGGGACTAGCGGGAGGAACTACTAGCACAGATACGCAGTATTTT. V is TRBV20-1 and J is TRBJ2-3, with TRBD2 identical over 15 bases. The germline CDR1 and CDR2 sequences are DFQATT and SNEGSKA (reference sequence). Germline trimming cut 6 bases from V and 0 bases from J; bases unmatched to any gene: 13. This CDR3 is 19 amino acids long.

This clonotype was detected ten times or more. This chain connects TRBV3-1 to TRBJ2-2, with D unresolved. The CDR3 is made up of 13 amino acids. The V end was cut by 1 base, the J end by 6 bases, with 6 bases between. CDR1 is LGHDT, CDR2 YNNKEL, per germline (reference sequence). CDR3 residues: CASSQGTAGELFF. The DNA of the CDR3 is TGTGCCAGCAGCCAAGGGACGGCCGGGGAGCTGTTTTTT.

This clonotype was counted between two and nine times. The chain employs TRBV6-6 and TRBJ1-3; tentatively, D is TRBD1 (6 bases). The germline gives CDR1 MNHNY, CDR2 SVGAGI (reference sequence). The CDR3 runs 15 residues. V lost 7 bases and J lost 7, with 20 bases in between. The CDR3 sequence is CASTLPGGAANTIYF. In DNA, the CDR3 is TGTGCCAGCACCCTACCGGGGGGGGCCGCGAACACCATATATTTT.

This clonotype has a count of ten or more. The rearrangement joins TRBV7-2 to TRBJ2-5, with TRBD2 matching 8 bases. CDR3 size: 15 residues. With V trimmed by 1 base and J by 2 bases, 3 bases remained unmatched. CDR1 and CDR2 from the germline V gene are SGHTA and FQGNSA. As DNA, the CDR3 is TGTGCCAGCAGCTTAGGGACTAGCCGACAAGAGACCCAGTACTTC. Protein product: CASSLGTSRQETQYF.

The chain links TRBV29-1 to TRBJ2-2; the D call may be TRBD1 or TRBD2 (5 bases each). The CDR3 loop spans 13 amino acids. Germline-derived CDR1 and CDR2 are SQVTM and ANQGSEA. The V end lost 6 bases, the J end lost 0 bases, and 8 bases lay between the germline ends. The CDR3 region is CSVGTANTGELFF. The CDR3 DNA is TGCAGCGTCGGGACGGCGAACACCGGGGAGCTGTTTTTT.

The chain combines TRBV5-1 with TRBJ1-4, with D unresolved. The CDR3 has 15 amino acids. Trimming took off 4 bases at V and 4 bases at J, with 14 bases between the two ends. Per the germline V gene, CDR1 is SGHRS and CDR2 is YFSETQ. DNA for the CDR3: TGCGCCAGCAGCCCTGGACCACTCAATAATGAAAAACTGTTTTTT. It specifies CASSPGPLNNEKLFF.

This clonotype was counted ten times or more. The chain couples TRBV7-3 to TRBJ2-1; no clear D gene. Germline CDR1 reads SGHTA; CDR2 reads FQGTGA. V was shortened by 5 bases and J by 5 bases, with 13 bases between the two germline ends. The CDR3 runs to 14 residues. The DNA of the CDR3 is TGTGCCAGCAGCCCATGGTACAGTAACAATGAGCAGTTCTTC. Translated, it gives CASSPWYSNNEQFF.

The chain carries TRBV20-1 and TRBJ1-1, with D maybe TRBD1 (5 bases). V lost 3 bases and J 0 bases, leaving 14 bases between the germline ends. The CDR3 contains 15 residues. Germline V CDR1 and CDR2: DFQATT, SNEGSKA (reference sequence). CDR3 DNA sequence: TGCAGTGCTAGGCCCCCTCGGGGGATGAACACTGAAGCTTTCTTT. As protein: CSARPPRGMNTEAFF.

The J gene is TRBJ1-3, the V gene TRBV29-1; D remains unclear. The V gene lost 4 bases and the J gene lost 0 bases, with 7 bases spanning the gap. CDR3 length: 13 amino acids. Germline V lookup: CDR1 SQVTM, CDR2 ANQGSEA. CDR3 DNA: TGCAGCGTTGGTGGCTCCTCTGGAAACACCATATATTTT. Amino acids: CSVGGSSGNTIYF.

This clonotype was found many times. V and J are TRBV20-1 and TRBJ1-1; 11 nucleotides match TRBD1. The trim removed 5 bases at V and 5 bases at J, leaving 7 bases unmatched. The germline CDR1 and CDR2 sequences are DFQATT and SNEGSKA (reference sequence). The CDR3 has 14 amino acids. The chain's CDR3 is CSAPRTGGNTEAFF. The CDR3, as DNA: TGCAGTGCTCCCAGGACAGGGGGCAATACTGAAGCTTTCTTT.

This clonotype came up many times. The chain links TRBV19 to TRBJ2-1; D is possibly TRBD1 (6 bases). CDR3 length: 17 residues. CDR1 is LNHDA and CDR2 is SQIVND in the germline V gene (reference sequence). V gave up 0 bases and J gave up 4 bases, with 16 bases separating them. The CDR3 nucleotides read TGTGCCAGTAGTATAGATGACGGGACAACAGCGTACAATGAGCAGTTCTTC. Protein: CASSIDDGTTAYNEQFF.

This clonotype was seen repeatedly, ten times or more. The genes are TRBV23-1 and TRBJ2-7; 10 nucleotides agree with TRBD1. TRBV23-1 is an open reading frame whose function is uncertain. The CDR3 runs 18 residues. J gave up 5 bases and V 0 bases, and 13 bases lay outside the gene matches. This CDR3 is CASSQSPVGDRGSHEQYF. CDR3 DNA sequence: TGCGCCAGCAGTCAATCGCCGGTAGGGGACAGGGGATCCCACGAGCAGTACTTC.

This clonotype was counted many times. This chain uses TRBV20-1 with TRBJ1-4; D is unresolved. V gave up 5 bases and J gave up 5 bases, with 9 bases separating them. This CDR3 spans 12 amino acids. Germline V CDR1 and CDR2: DFQATT, SNEGSKA (reference sequence). CDR3: CSAHMPNEKLFF. Here the CDR3 DNA reads TGCAGTGCTCATATGCCAAATGAAAAACTGTTTTTT.

This clonotype has at least ten counts. This chain's CDR3 is CASSGGAGTYEQYF. The CDR3 coding sequence is TGCGCCAGCAGCGGGGGAGCGGGGACCTACGAGCAGTACTTC. The V call is TRBV5-1, the J call TRBJ2-7, with 7 bases aligning to TRBD2. V shed 4 bases, J shed 2 bases, and the junction held 6 bases outside the gene matches. This CDR3 region has 14 residues. Germline V CDR1 and CDR2: SGHRS, YFSETQ. The variable domain in full, completed from reference TRBV5-1 and TRBJ2-7, reads KAGVTQTPRYLIKTRGQQVTLSCSPISGHRSVSWYQQTPGQGLQFLFEYFSETQRNKGNFPGRFSGRQFSNSRSEMNVSTLELGDSALYLCASSGGAGTYEQYFGPGTRLTVT.

There are many counts of this clonotype. The rearrangement joins TRBV7-6 to TRBJ2-5; maybe TRBD2 (6 bases). Germline CDR1 and CDR2: SGHVS and FNYEAQ. This CDR3 is 16 amino acids long. Trimming removed 0 bases from V and 2 bases from J, with 13 bases in between. DNA for the CDR3: TGTGCCAGCAGCTTAGCTACTAGCTCCACTCAAGAGACCCAGTACTTC. Protein sequence: CASSLATSSTQETQYF. The variable domain in full, with the rest retrieved from reference TRBV7-6 and TRBJ2-5, is GAGVSQSPRYKVTKRGQDVALRCDPISGHVSLYWYRQALGQGPEFLTYFNYEAQQDKSGLPNDRFSAERPEGSISTLTIQRTEQRDSAMYRCASSLATSSTQETQYFGPGTRLLVL.

This clonotype has at least ten counts. The chain uses TRBV29-1 and TRBJ1-1, with D hard to call. Trimming cost V 2 bases and J 5 bases, with 9 bases left between them. CDR1 and CDR2 (germline): SQVTM, ANQGSEA. The CDR3 extends over 12 amino acids. The CDR3: CSVESSGTEAFF. The DNA for the CDR3 is TGCAGCGTTGAATCCTCCGGGACTGAAGCTTTCTTT.

Ten or more counts support this clonotype. The V call is TRBV10-3, the J call TRBJ2-6; 12 bases are a match to TRBD1. V lost 8 bases, J lost 2 bases, and 10 bases stayed unmatched. Germline CDR1 reads ENHRY; CDR2 reads SYGVKD. The CDR3 extends over 18 amino acids. CDR3 nucleotides: TGTGCCATCTCTCCGGGACAGGGGGCGAATCCTGGGGCCAACGTCCTGACTTTC. The encoded protein is CAISPGQGANPGANVLTF.

This clonotype was found a few times. The conserved closing phenylalanine or tryptophan is absent in this CDR3, likely reflecting a read error. This sequence joins TRBV28 and TRBJ1-5; the D gene is possibly TRBD1 (5 bases). Germline V CDR1 and CDR2: MDHEN, SYDVKM. V was cut by 8 bases and J by 3 bases, with 11 bases left in between. CDR3 size: 13 residues. CDR3 amino acids: CASHRGLNQPQHS. CDR3 coding DNA: TGTGCCAGCCACCGGGGCCTCAATCAGCCCCAGCATTCT.